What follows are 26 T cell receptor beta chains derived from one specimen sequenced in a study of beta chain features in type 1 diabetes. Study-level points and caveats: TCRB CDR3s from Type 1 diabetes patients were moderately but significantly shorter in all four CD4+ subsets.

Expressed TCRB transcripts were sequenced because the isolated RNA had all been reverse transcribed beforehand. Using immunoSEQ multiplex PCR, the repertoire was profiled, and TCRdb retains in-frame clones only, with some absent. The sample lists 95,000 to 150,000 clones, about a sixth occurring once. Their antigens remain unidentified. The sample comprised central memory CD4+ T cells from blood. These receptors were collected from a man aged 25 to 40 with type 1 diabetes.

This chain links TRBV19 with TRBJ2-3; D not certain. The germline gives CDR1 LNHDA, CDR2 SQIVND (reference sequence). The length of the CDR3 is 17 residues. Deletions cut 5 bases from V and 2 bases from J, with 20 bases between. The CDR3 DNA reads TGTGCCAGTAGTCTTCTGAGGAGTACCTTCACCACAGATACGCAGTATTTT. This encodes CASSLLRSTFTTDTQYF.

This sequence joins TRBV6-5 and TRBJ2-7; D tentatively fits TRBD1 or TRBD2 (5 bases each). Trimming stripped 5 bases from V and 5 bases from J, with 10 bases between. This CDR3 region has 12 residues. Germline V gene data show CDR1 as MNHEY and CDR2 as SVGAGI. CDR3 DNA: TGTGCCAGCAGTCTTCGGGGCAACGAGCAGTACTTC. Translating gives CASSLRGNEQYF.

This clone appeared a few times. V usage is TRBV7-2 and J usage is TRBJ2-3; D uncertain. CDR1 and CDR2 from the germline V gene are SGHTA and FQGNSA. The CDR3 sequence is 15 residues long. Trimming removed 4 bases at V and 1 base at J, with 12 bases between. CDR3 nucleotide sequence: TGTGCCAGCAGCTCTCTCGGCGGAGGCACAGATACGCAGTATTTT. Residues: CASSSLGGGTDTQYF.

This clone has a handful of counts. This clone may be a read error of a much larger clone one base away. CDR3 in DNA: TGTGCCAGCAGTCCGACGACCACTGGAGATACGCAGTATTTT. Translating it yields CASSPTTTGDTQYF. The gene calls are TRBV27 and TRBJ2-3, with D unclear. V lost 5 bases, J lost 5 bases, and 14 bases lay in between. CDR1 MNHEY and CDR2 SMNVEV come from the germline V gene (reference sequence). The CDR3 is 14 residues long.

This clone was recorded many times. The CDR3 DNA reads TGTGCCATCAATTTCGGGACGAAAGATGGCTACACCTTC. Amino acid sequence: CAINFGTKDGYTF. The chain links TRBV10-3 to TRBJ1-2; the D gene is possibly TRBD1 (5 bases). This CDR3 has 13 amino acids. The germline V and J ends were trimmed by 7 bases and 6 bases, with 15 bases remaining between them. Germline V gene sequence: CDR1 ENHRY, CDR2 SYGVKD.

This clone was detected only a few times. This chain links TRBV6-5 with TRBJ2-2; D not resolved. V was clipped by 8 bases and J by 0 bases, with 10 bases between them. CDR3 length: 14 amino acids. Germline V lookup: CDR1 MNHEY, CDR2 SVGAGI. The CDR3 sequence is CASGTYTNTGELFF. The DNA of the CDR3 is TGTGCCAGCGGCACATATACGAACACCGGGGAGCTGTTTTTT.

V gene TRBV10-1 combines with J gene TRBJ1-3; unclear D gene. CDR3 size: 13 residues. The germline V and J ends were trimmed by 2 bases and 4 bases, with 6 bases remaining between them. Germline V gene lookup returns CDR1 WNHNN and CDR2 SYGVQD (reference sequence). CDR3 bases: TGCGCCAGCAGTGAGGACGGAGGAAACACCATATATTTT. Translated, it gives CASSEDGGNTIYF.

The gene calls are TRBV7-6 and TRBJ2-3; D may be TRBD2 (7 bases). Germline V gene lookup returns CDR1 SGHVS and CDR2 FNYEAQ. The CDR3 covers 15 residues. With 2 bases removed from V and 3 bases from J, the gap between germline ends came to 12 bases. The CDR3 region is CASSLQGRGTDTQYF. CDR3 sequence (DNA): TGTGCCAGCAGCTTACAGGGGAGGGGGACAGATACGCAGTATTTT. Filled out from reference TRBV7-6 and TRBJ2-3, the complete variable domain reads GAGVSQSPRYKVTKRGQDVALRCDPISGHVSLYWYRQALGQGPEFLTYFNYEAQQDKSGLPNDRFSAERPEGSISTLTIQRTEQRDSAMYRCASSLQGRGTDTQYFGPGTRLTVL.

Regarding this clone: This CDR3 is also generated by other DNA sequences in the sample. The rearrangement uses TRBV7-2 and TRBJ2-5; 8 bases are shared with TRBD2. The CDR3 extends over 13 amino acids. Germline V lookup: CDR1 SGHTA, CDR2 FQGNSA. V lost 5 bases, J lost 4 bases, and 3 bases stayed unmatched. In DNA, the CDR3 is TGTGCCAGCAGCCTTACTAGCGGAGAGACCCAGTACTTC. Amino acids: CASSLTSGETQYF.

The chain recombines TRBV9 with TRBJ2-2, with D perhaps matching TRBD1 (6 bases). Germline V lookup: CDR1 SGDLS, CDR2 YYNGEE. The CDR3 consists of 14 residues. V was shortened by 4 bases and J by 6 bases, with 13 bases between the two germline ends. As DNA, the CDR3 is TGTGCCAGCAGCAAAATCCCAGGGGCCGGGGAGCTGTTTTTT. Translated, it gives CASSKIPGAGELFF. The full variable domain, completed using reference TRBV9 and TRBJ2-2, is DSGVTQTPKHLITATGQRVTLRCSPRSGDLSVYWYQQSLDQGLQFLIQYYNGEERAKGNILERFSAQQFPDLHSELNLSSLELGDSALYFCASSKIPGAGELFFGEGSRLTVL.

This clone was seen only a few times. For the CDR3, the DNA is TGTGCCCGCCGTGAACCCTCCTTGGGTGAGCAGTACTTC. This sequence encodes CARREPSLGEQYF. The chain uses TRBV25-1 and TRBJ2-7; D is unclear. The CDR3 spans 13 residues. CDR1 and CDR2 from the germline V gene are MGHDK and SYGVNS. The V and J ends lost 11 bases and 7 bases respectively, with 21 bases between them.

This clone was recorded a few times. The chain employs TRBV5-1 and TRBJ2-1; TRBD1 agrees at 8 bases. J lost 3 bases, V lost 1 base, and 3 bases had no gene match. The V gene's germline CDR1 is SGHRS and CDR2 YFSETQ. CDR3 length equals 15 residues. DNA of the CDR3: TGCGCCAGCAGCTTGCTAGGACAGGGCTACAATGAGCAGTTCTTC. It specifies CASSLLGQGYNEQFF.

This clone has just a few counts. CDR3 in DNA: TGTGCCAGCAGCTTAGGACAGGGTGAGACCCAGTACTTC. This encodes CASSLGQGETQYF. The chain employs TRBV11-2 and TRBJ2-5; the match to TRBD1 covers 7 bases. Germline CDR1 SGHAT, CDR2 FQNNGV. Trimming removed 1 base from V and 5 bases from J; junction bases left unmatched: 1. The CDR3 has 13 residues. Using reference TRBV11-2 and TRBJ2-5 for the parts outside the CDR3, the full variable domain is EAGVAQSPRYKIIEKRQSVAFWCNPISGHATLYWYQQILGQGPKLLIQFQNNGVVDDSQLPKDRFSAERLKGVDSTLKIQPAKLEDSAVYLCASSLGQGETQYFGPGTRLLVL.

This chain's CDR3 is CASSLVQGEQYF. CDR3 DNA: TGTGCCAGCAGCTTAGTACAGGGTGAGCAGTACTTC. The chain carries TRBV7-2 and TRBJ2-7; the D gene is possibly TRBD1 (6 bases). Trimming pared 1 base from V and 7 bases from J, leaving 8 bases between. Germline V gene sequence: CDR1 SGHTA, CDR2 FQGNSA. The CDR3 totals 12 residues.

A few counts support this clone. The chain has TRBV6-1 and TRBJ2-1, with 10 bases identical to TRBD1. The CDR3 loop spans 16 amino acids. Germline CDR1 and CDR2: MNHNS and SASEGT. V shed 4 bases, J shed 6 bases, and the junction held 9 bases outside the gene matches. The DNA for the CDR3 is TGTGCCAGCAGTGCAGGGGGACAGGGGCCAAGCAATGAGCAGTTCTTC. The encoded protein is CASSAGGQGPSNEQFF.

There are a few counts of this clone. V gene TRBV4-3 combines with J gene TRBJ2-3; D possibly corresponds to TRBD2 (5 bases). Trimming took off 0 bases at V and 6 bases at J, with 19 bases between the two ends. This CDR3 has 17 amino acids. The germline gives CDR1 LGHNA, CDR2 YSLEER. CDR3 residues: CASSQDLRGSGGDTQYF. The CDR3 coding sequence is TGCGCCAGCAGCCAAGATCTCCGAGGGAGCGGTGGGGATACGCAGTATTTT.

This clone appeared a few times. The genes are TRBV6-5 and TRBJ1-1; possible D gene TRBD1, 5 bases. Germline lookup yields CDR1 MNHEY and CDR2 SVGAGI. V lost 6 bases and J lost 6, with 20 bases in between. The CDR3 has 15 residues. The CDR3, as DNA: TGTGCCAGCAGCCTCCGGGCACTGGGGGTAGCTGAAGCTTTCTTT. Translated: CASSLRALGVAEAFF.

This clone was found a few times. The CDR3 coding sequence is TGTGCCTGGAGCGCCGGGACAGGGGGAACAGATACGCAGTATTTT. Translated, it gives CAWSAGTGGTDTQYF. This sequence joins TRBV30 and TRBJ2-3; 11 nucleotides line up with TRBD1. V lost 3 bases and J lost 3; bases outside the gene matches: 5. Germline V gene data show CDR1 as GTSNPN and CDR2 as SVGIG (reference sequence). The CDR3 consists of 15 residues.

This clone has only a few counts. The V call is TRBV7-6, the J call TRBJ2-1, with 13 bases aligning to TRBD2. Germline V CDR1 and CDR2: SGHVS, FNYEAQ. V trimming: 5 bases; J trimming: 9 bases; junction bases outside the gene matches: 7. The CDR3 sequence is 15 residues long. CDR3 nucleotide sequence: TGTGCCAGCAGCCCAGGACTAGCGGGGGACAGTGAGCAGTTCTTC. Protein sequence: CASSPGLAGDSEQFF.

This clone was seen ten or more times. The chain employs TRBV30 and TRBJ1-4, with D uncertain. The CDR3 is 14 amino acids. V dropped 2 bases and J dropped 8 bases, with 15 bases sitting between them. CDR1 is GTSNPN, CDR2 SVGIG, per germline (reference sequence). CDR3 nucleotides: TGTGCCTGGAGTCCTGGATGGGGAAACGAAAAACTGTTTTTT. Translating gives CAWSPGWGNEKLFF.

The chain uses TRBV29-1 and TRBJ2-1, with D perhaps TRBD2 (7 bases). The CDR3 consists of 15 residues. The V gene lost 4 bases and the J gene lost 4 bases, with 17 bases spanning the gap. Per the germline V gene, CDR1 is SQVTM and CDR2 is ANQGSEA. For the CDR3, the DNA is TGCAGCGTTGGGGTCGGGGGGCCTCCGTACAATGAGCAGTTCTTC. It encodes CSVGVGGPPYNEQFF.

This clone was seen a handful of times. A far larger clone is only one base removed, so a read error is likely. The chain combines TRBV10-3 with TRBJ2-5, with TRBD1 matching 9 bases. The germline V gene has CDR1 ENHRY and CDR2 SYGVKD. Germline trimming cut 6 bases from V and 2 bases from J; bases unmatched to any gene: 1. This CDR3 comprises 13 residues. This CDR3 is CAIRGTGQETQYF. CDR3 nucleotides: TGTGCCATCAGGGGGACAGGGCAAGAGACCCAGTACTTC.

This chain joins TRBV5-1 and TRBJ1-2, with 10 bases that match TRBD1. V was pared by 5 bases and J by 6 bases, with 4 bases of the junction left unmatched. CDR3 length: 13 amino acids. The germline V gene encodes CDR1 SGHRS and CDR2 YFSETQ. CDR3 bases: TGCGCCAGCAGAGAGGGACAGGGGAATGGCTACACCTTC. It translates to CASREGQGNGYTF.

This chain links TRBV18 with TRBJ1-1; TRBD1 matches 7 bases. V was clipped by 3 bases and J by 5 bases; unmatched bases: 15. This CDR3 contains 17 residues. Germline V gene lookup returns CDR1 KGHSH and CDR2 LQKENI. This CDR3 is CASSPSILTGRGTEAFF. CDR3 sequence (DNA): TGTGCCAGCTCACCTTCGATCTTGACAGGGAGAGGGACTGAAGCTTTCTTT.

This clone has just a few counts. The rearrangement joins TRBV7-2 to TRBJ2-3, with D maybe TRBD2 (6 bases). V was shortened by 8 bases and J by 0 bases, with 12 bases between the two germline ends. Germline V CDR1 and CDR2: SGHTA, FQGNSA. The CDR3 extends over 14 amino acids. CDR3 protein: CASGRGASTDTQYF. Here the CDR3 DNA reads TGTGCCAGCGGACGCGGGGCTAGCACAGATACGCAGTATTTT.

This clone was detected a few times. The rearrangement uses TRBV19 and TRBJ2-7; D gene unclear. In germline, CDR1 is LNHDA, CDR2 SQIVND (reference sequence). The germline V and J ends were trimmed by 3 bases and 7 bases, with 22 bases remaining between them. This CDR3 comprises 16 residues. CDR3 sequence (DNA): TGTGCCAGTAGTATCAGTGCGGCTGCCTACGAAAGTGAGCAGTACTTC. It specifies CASSISAAAYESEQYF.